This T cell receptor (beta chain) emerged from a study of CD8+ T cells in alopecia areata. RNA extraction was followed by reverse transcription into cDNA, which acted as the sequencing template. Data came from immunoSEQ multiplex PCR; TCRdb stores just in-frame clones and leaves some out. In the table there are roughly 280,000 clones, approximately 60% of which are singletons. Per germline, CDR1 SNHLY and CDR2 FYNNEI. Trimming removed 7 bases from V and 1 base from J; junction bases left unmatched: 7. The CDR3 loop spans 14 amino acids. Noted treatment: oral pan-JAK inhibitor, 5-10 mg twice daily. The chain joins TRBV2 to TRBJ2-7; 7 bases are a match to TRBD1. Sequenced here: CD4+ T cells sorted from blood, sampled at roughly week 52, from a patient treated with tofacitinib. This receptor was identified in a human donor with alopecia areata. The CDR3 region has the DNA TGTGCCAGCACTAGGACAGGAGTATCCTACGAGCAGTACTTC. Protein: CASTRTGVSYEQYF.